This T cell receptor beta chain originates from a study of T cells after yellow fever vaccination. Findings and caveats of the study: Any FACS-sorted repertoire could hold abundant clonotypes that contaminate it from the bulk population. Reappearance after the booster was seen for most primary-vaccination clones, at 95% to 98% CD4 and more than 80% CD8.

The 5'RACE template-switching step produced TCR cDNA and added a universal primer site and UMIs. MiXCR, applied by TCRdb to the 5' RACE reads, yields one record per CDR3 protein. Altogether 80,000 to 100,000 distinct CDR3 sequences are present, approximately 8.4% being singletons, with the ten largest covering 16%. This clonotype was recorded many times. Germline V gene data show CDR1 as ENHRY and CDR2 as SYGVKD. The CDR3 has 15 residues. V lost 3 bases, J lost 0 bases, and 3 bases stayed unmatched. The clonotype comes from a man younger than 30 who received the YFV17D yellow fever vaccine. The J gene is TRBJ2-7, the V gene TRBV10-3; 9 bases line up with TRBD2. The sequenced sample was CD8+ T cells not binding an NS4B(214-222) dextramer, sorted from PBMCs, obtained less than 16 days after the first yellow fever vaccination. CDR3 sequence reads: CAISERGGASYEQYF. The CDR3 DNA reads TGTGCCATCAGTGAACGCGGGGGGGCCTCCTACGAGCAGTACTTC.